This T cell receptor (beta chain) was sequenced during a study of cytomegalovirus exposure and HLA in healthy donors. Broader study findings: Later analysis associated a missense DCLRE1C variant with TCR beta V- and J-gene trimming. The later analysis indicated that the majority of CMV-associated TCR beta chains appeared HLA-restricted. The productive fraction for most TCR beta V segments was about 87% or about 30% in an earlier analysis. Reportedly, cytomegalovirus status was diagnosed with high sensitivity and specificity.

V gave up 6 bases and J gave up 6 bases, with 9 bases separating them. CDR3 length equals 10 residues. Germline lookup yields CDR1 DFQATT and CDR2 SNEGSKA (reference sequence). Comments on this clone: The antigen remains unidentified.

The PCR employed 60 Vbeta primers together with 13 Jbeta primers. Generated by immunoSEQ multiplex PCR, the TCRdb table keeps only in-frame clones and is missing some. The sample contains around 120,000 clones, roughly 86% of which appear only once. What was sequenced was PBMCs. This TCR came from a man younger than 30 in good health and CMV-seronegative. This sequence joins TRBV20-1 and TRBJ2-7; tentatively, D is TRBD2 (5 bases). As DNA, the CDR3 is TGCAGTGCCACGGCGGGCGAGCAGTACTTC. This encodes CSATAGEQYF.